A single sample gave rise to the 29 T cell receptor beta chains below, sequenced in a study of blood T cell repertoires in COVID-19. Sequencing was performed with immunoSEQ multiplex PCR; in TCRdb, only in-frame clones are kept and a portion is missing. The sample carries roughly 280,000 clones, roughly 86% recorded once. The sequencing input was peripheral blood. The origin of the receptors is a woman aged 30 to 39 with COVID-19, enrolled during active disease.

The genes are TRBV14 and TRBJ2-1; 7 positions agree with TRBD1. Germline loops: CDR1 SGHDN, CDR2 FVKESK. V shed 1 base and J 7 bases; nucleotides not matched to a gene: 7. The CDR3 is made up of 15 amino acids. In DNA, the CDR3 is TGTGCCAGCAGCCAAGTCGGACAGGAGGTTAATGAGCAGTTCTTC. This translates into CASSQVGQEVNEQFF.

V and J are TRBV15 and TRBJ2-7; 8 bases fit TRBD1. The CDR3 has 15 residues. V was clipped by 4 bases and J by 3 bases; unmatched bases: 8. Germline loops: CDR1 LNHNV, CDR2 YYDKDF (reference sequence). The CDR3: CATSKQQGDLYEQYF. The CDR3 DNA reads TGTGCCACCAGCAAACAACAGGGGGACCTCTACGAGCAGTACTTC. Combining the CDR3 with reference TRBV15 and TRBJ2-7 gives the whole variable domain DAMVIQNPRYQVTQFGKPVTLSCSQTLNHNVMYWYQQKSSQAPKLLFHYYDKDFNNEADTPDNFQSRRPNTSFCFLDIRSPGLGDTAMYLCATSKQQGDLYEQYFGPGTRLTVT.

This chain links TRBV29-1 with TRBJ1-2; D not certain. Deletions cut 6 bases from V and 4 bases from J, with 18 bases between. CDR1 and CDR2 (germline): SQVTM, ANQGSEA. The CDR3 covers 14 residues. Here the CDR3 DNA reads TGCAGCGTCCATAATACTGGGAGCCCCTATGGCTACACCTTC. Encoded protein: CSVHNTGSPYGYTF. Looking up the rest from reference TRBV29-1 and TRBJ1-2 gives the full variable domain: SAVISQKPSRDICQRGTSLTIQCQVDSQVTMMFWYRQQPGQSLTLIATANQGSEATYESGFVIDKFPISRPNLTFSTLTVSNMSPEDSSIYLCSVHNTGSPYGYTFGSGTRLTVV.

The chain joins TRBV28 to TRBJ1-2; the D is unclear. CDR3 size: 15 residues. Trimming shortened V by 9 bases and J by 4 bases, and 21 bases separated the two germline ends. The germline V gene encodes CDR1 MDHEN and CDR2 SYDVKM. CDR3 protein: CASNPQSRGLYGYTF. CDR3 bases: TGTGCCAGTAACCCCCAATCACGAGGCCTCTATGGCTACACCTTC.

The chain has TRBV3-1 (or the pseudogene TRBV3-2) and TRBJ2-7; TRBD2 matches at 11 bases. V lost 6 bases, J lost 4 bases, and 5 bases stayed unmatched. Germline V gives CDR1 LGHDT, CDR2 YNNKEL (reference sequence). This CDR3 region has 14 residues. The DNA for the CDR3 is TGTGCCAGCAGACCCACTAGCGGGAGTTACGAGCAGTACTTC. Encoded protein: CASRPTSGSYEQYF.

V is TRBV7-3 and J is TRBJ2-7; TRBD2 matches at 12 bases. Germline CDR1 SGHTA, CDR2 FQGTGA. The ends lost 3 bases at V and 7 bases at J; junction bases unmatched: 1. The CDR3 length is 13 residues. The CDR3 spells CASSFGLAGEQYF. DNA for the CDR3: TGTGCCAGCAGCTTCGGACTAGCGGGAGAGCAGTACTTC.

The chain joins TRBV7-9 to TRBJ2-7; no firm D call. The germline V gene encodes CDR1 SEHNR and CDR2 FQNEAQ (reference sequence). The V gene lost 0 bases and the J gene lost 6 bases, with 6 bases spanning the gap. The CDR3 length is 12 residues. The CDR3 protein is CASSLALAEQYF. In DNA form, the CDR3 reads TGTGCCAGCAGCTTAGCGTTGGCCGAGCAGTACTTC.

The gene calls are TRBV5-1 and TRBJ1-1; D is possibly TRBD1 (5 bases). CDR1 is SGHRS and CDR2 is YFSETQ in the germline V gene. The V gene lost 3 bases and the J gene lost 4 bases, with 16 bases spanning the gap. The CDR3 runs 15 residues. DNA for the CDR3: TGCGCCAGCAGCTGGGCCAGGGTTGCAGGCACTGAAGCTTTCTTT. It yields the protein CASSWARVAGTEAFF.

In this sample, this clone turned up once. The J gene is TRBJ1-3, the V gene TRBV6-7; possible D gene TRBD1, 5 bases. TRBV6-7 is marked as an open reading frame, function uncertain. V lost 2 bases to trimming and J lost 1 base, with 12 bases between them. The CDR3 covers 16 residues. The CDR3 nucleotides are TGTGCCAGCAGTTACCCGGGGGTCCAGTCTGGAAACACCATATATTTT. This codes for CASSYPGVQSGNTIYF.

The rearrangement joins TRBV29-1 to TRBJ1-2, with a weak D call TRBD1 (6 bases). Trimming left V 0 bases short and J 5 bases short, with 13 bases between. Germline CDR1 and CDR2: SQVTM and ANQGSEA. This CDR3 is built from 14 residues. Here the CDR3 reads CSVEDRTRGYGYTF. DNA of the CDR3: TGCAGCGTTGAAGATCGCACAAGGGGGTATGGCTACACCTTC.

V gene TRBV9 combines with J gene TRBJ2-2; 7 positions match TRBD2. The germline V gene encodes CDR1 SGDLS and CDR2 YYNGEE. With V trimmed by 0 bases and J by 5 bases, 7 bases remained unmatched. CDR3 size: 16 residues. The CDR3 region has the DNA TGTGCCAGCAGCGTAGAGGCAGCGGGACTAACCGGGGAGCTGTTTTTT. This codes for CASSVEAAGLTGELFF.

The rearrangement links TRBV6-4 to TRBJ2-2; D is possibly TRBD1 (5 bases). Germline loops: CDR1 MRHNA, CDR2 SNTAGT. The CDR3 contains 14 residues. Trimming took off 3 bases at V and 2 bases at J, with 7 bases between the two ends. CDR3 coding DNA: TGTGCCAGCAGTGAAGACAGCAACACCGGGGAGCTGTTTTTT. It specifies CASSEDSNTGELFF.

This chain's CDR3 is CASSHTAGTQYF. The CDR3 region has the DNA TGTGCCAGCAGCCACACGGCGGGGACGCAGTATTTT. The genes are TRBV11-3 and TRBJ2-3, with D possibly being TRBD2 (6 bases). V dropped 5 bases and J dropped 9 bases, with 12 bases sitting between them. The CDR3 extends over 12 amino acids. The V gene's germline CDR1 is SGHNT and CDR2 YENEEA.

The gene calls are TRBV28 and TRBJ2-7; 8 bases match TRBD1. CDR1 MDHEN and CDR2 SYDVKM come from the germline V gene. With V trimmed by 4 bases and J by 3 bases, 8 bases remained unmatched. This CDR3 region has 15 residues. The CDR3 spells CASSYRDRSFYEQYF. The CDR3 coding sequence is TGTGCCAGCAGTTACAGGGACAGGTCCTTCTACGAGCAGTACTTC.

J is TRBJ1-4 and V is TRBV30; D possibly corresponds to TRBD1 (5 bases). The germline V gene encodes CDR1 GTSNPN and CDR2 SVGIG (reference sequence). This CDR3 region has 13 residues. Trimming removed 6 bases at V and 6 bases at J, with 14 bases between. This CDR3 reads CACSGVGDEKLFF. The CDR3 DNA reads as TGTGCCTGTTCGGGGGTGGGCGATGAAAAACTGTTTTTT.

The chain recombines TRBV5-1 with TRBJ1-5; 7 bases map to TRBD1. This CDR3 comprises 15 residues. V shed 4 bases, J shed 1 base, and the junction held 5 bases outside the gene matches. The germline gives CDR1 SGHRS, CDR2 YFSETQ. As DNA, the CDR3 is TGCGCCAGCAGCCTGACAGGGATGAGCAATCAGCCCCAGCATTTT. This translates into CASSLTGMSNQPQHF.

The chain uses TRBV30 and TRBJ1-5; perhaps TRBD1 as D (5 bases). The V end was cut by 2 bases, the J end by 5 bases, with 10 bases between. This CDR3 is 13 amino acids long. Germline-derived CDR1 and CDR2 are GTSNPN and SVGIG (reference sequence). In DNA form, the CDR3 reads TGTGCCTGGAGTCCTGGGGCATATCAGCCCCAGCATTTT. Amino acid sequence: CAWSPGAYQPQHF. The variable domain in full, with the rest retrieved from reference TRBV30 and TRBJ1-5, is SQTIHQWPATLVQPVGSPLSLECTVEGTSNPNLYWYRQAAGRGLQLLFYSVGIGQISSEVPQNLSASRPQDRQFILSSKKLLLSDSGFYLCAWSPGAYQPQHFGDGTRLSIL.

The chain recombines TRBV12-5 with TRBJ2-5; 8 nucleotides line up with TRBD1. Germline CDR1 and CDR2: LGHNT and FRNRAP. Trimming cost V 6 bases and J 5 bases; bases outside gene matches: 5. The CDR3 is made up of 13 amino acids. The CDR3 loop reads CASGPTGVETQYF. The CDR3 coding sequence is TGTGCTAGTGGCCCGACAGGGGTGGAGACCCAGTACTTC.

The V call is TRBV19, the J call TRBJ1-2, with 10 bases matching TRBD1. This CDR3 contains 16 residues. The junction had 9 bases not matched to a gene; V was cut back by 1 base and J by 7 bases. CDR1 is LNHDA, CDR2 SQIVND, per germline (reference sequence). The CDR3 sequence: CASSIGAGQGSRGYTF. CDR3 sequence (DNA): TGTGCCAGTAGTATAGGCGCGGGACAGGGGTCCCGTGGCTACACCTTC.

The chain employs TRBV7-9 and TRBJ1-2; no clear D. V was pared by 5 bases and J by 7 bases, with 14 bases between. Germline assignment: CDR1 SEHNR and CDR2 FQNEAQ (reference sequence). The CDR3 extends over 13 amino acids. The CDR3 reads CASSRTQGGGYTF. Written as DNA, the CDR3 is TGTGCCAGCAGCAGGACCCAAGGAGGTGGCTACACCTTC.

This clone appeared a single time. This chain uses TRBV4-1 with TRBJ2-3; 9 bases line up with TRBD1. The J segment lost 1 base and the V segment lost 4 bases, leaving 12 bases of the junction unmatched. The CDR3 extends over 18 amino acids. The germline V gene has CDR1 MGHRA and CDR2 YSYEKL. This CDR3 is CASSLKRSGQGRTDTQYF. The CDR3 bases are TGCGCCAGCAGCCTCAAGCGGTCTGGACAGGGGCGCACAGATACGCAGTATTTT.

CDR3 DNA: TGTGCCAGCAGCTCCGTTCCCCGAGATACGCAGTATTTT. It codes for CASSSVPRDTQYF. This chain links TRBV7-3 with TRBJ2-3; D unclear. The length of the CDR3 is 13 residues. CDR1 is SGHTA, CDR2 FQGTGA, per germline. V was trimmed by 4 bases and J by 5 bases, leaving 10 bases between them.

J is TRBJ1-3 and V is TRBV29-1; no firm D call. V lost 6 bases and J 0 bases, leaving 9 bases between the germline ends. The germline V gene has CDR1 SQVTM and CDR2 ANQGSEA. This CDR3 contains 13 residues. DNA for the CDR3: TGCAGCGTCCTAAGCTACTCTGGAAACACCATATATTTT. It encodes CSVLSYSGNTIYF.

This chain uses TRBV4-3 with TRBJ2-1; D is uncertain. CDR3 length equals 15 residues. The V end was cut by 0 bases, the J end by 4 bases, with 10 bases between. Germline V gene lookup returns CDR1 LGHNA and CDR2 YSLEER. The CDR3 nucleotides are TGCGCCAGCAGCCAAGATGTCCAGGTATACAATGAGCAGTTCTTC. Protein product: CASSQDVQVYNEQFF.

The CDR3 bases are TGTGCCAGCAAAAACGGGTACGCTGGGGCCAACGTCCTGACTTTC. Its protein is CASKNGYAGANVLTF. This chain uses TRBV27 with TRBJ2-6; no firm D call. CDR1 and CDR2 (germline): MNHEY, SMNVEV (reference sequence). V lost 7 bases to trimming and J lost 2 bases, with 12 bases between them. This CDR3 contains 15 residues. Full variable domain (missing parts from reference TRBV27 and TRBJ2-6): EAQVTQNPRYLITVTGKKLTVTCSQNMNHEYMSWYRQDPGLGLRQIYYSMNVEVTDKGDVPEGYKVSRKEKRNFPLILESPSPNQTSLYFCASKNGYAGANVLTFGAGSRLTVL.

The rearrangement links TRBV5-4 to TRBJ2-1; TRBD2 is a possible D gene (5 bases). Germline V gene lookup returns CDR1 SGHNT and CDR2 YYREEE (reference sequence). The germline V and J ends were trimmed by 2 bases and 9 bases, with 9 bases remaining between them. The CDR3 loop spans 12 amino acids. The CDR3 DNA reads as TGTGCCAGCAGCTTTGGCCGGGGTGAGCAGTTCTTC. This translates into CASSFGRGEQFF.

The rearrangement links TRBV5-1 to TRBJ2-7; D not certain. V was trimmed by 4 bases and J by 4 bases, leaving 12 bases between them. Germline V gene data show CDR1 as SGHRS and CDR2 as YFSETQ. The CDR3 contains 13 residues. The DNA for the CDR3 is TGCGCCAGCAGCGTCACCGCGGAATACGAGCAGTACTTC. As protein: CASSVTAEYEQYF.

This chain connects TRBV27 to TRBJ2-1, with 10 bases matching TRBD2. This CDR3 has 20 residues. The germline CDR1 and CDR2 sequences are MNHEY and SMNVEV (reference sequence). The J segment lost 4 bases and the V segment lost 5 bases, leaving 20 bases of the junction unmatched. CDR3 in amino acids: CASSPRRVTSGPDAYNEQFF. CDR3 bases: TGTGCCAGCAGTCCCCGCCGTGTGACTAGCGGGCCCGATGCTTACAATGAGCAGTTCTTC.

This chain links TRBV7-9 with TRBJ1-4; TRBD1 aligns across 9 bases. This CDR3 is 15 amino acids long. Unmatched junction bases numbered 9, after V lost 5 bases and J lost 8 bases. The germline V gene encodes CDR1 SEHNR and CDR2 FQNEAQ (reference sequence). CDR3 residues: CASSRNTGGSEKLFF. CDR3 nucleotides: TGTGCCAGCAGCCGGAACACAGGGGGCTCGGAAAAACTGTTTTTT.